This T cell receptor (beta chain) appears in the sequencing data of a study of T cells after yellow fever vaccination. In regard to this clonotype: The antigen is undetermined.

A 5'RACE template-switching step, the method used to make TCR cDNA, added a universal primer site and UMIs. TCRdb processed the 5' RACE reads anew with MiXCR; each CDR3 protein has one entry. The table shows about 340,000 distinct CDR3 sequences, with under 5% occurring only once. Study-level results: Reappearance after the booster was observed for most primary-vaccination clones (96% CD4, roughly 88% CD8). Some clonotypes, a small share, were shared between CD4 and CD8 compartments.

The sequence was obtained from a man between 18 and 29 years old who received the YFV17D yellow fever vaccine. Sequences were derived from PBMCs, sampled 5 days after the yellow fever booster vaccination.

The CDR3 coding sequence is TGTGCCAGCAGTCCGGTTGTTGGGGCGGCGCTAAGTAACTATGGCTACACCTTC. Translated, it gives CASSPVVGAALSNYGYTF. The chain recombines TRBV27 with TRBJ1-2; a weak D match, TRBD1 (5 bases). The CDR3 extends over 18 amino acids. Germline CDR1 is MNHEY and CDR2 is SMNVEV (reference sequence). The V end lost 5 bases, the J end lost 1 base, and 23 bases lay between the germline ends.